Following are 12 T cell receptor beta chains from one sample sequenced in a study of T cells in Graves' hyperthyroidism and ophthalmopathy. Regions amplified from RNA transcripts were the TCR beta CDR3 regions. First-round RT-PCR with HTBI primers amplified the TCR CDR3 region. TCRdb reprocessed the multiplex PCR reads with MiXCR, giving one entry per CDR3 protein. The data hold over 200,000 distinct CDR3 sequences, with approximately 20% observed a single time. Material: blood. The source is a man aged 35 to 55 with Graves' hyperthyroidism.

This clonotype occurred a few times. CDR3 region: CSAWTQSYGYTF. CDR3 DNA sequence: TGCAGTGCTTGGACCCAGAGCTATGGCTACACCTTC. The rearrangement joins TRBV20-1 to TRBJ1-2; D is uncertain. CDR1 DFQATT and CDR2 SNEGSKA come from the germline V gene (reference sequence). The length of the CDR3 is 12 residues. The V gene lost 5 bases and the J gene lost 4 bases, with 11 bases spanning the gap.

This clonotype was found many times. The CDR3 loop reads CASSEALSGGAHDEQFF. CDR3 in DNA: TGTGCCAGCAGTGAAGCGCTAAGCGGGGGGGCTCATGATGAGCAGTTCTTC. J is TRBJ2-1 and V is TRBV2, with 10 bases that match TRBD2. The CDR3 is 17 residues long. Germline V gene data show CDR1 as SNHLY and CDR2 as FYNNEI. J lost 8 bases, V lost 0 bases, and 10 bases had no gene match.

A few counts support this clonotype. This chain connects TRBV19 to TRBJ2-3, with TRBD2 identical over 7 bases. V lost 9 bases to trimming and J lost 0 bases; unmatched junction nucleotides: 15. The CDR3 runs 17 residues. Germline CDR1 is LNHDA and CDR2 is SQIVND (reference sequence). CDR3 amino acids: CASRGGWFSRSTDTQYF. CDR3 coding DNA: TGTGCCAGCCGGGGAGGGTGGTTCAGCAGGAGCACAGATACGCAGTATTTT.

This clonotype was picked up many times. The chain is built from TRBV7-9 and TRBJ1-2; D might be TRBD1 (6 bases). There are 14 residues in the CDR3. With 5 bases removed from V and 2 bases from J, the gap between germline ends came to 12 bases. From germline, CDR1 is SEHNR and CDR2 FQNEAQ (reference sequence). The CDR3: CASSTSQGNYGYTF. The CDR3 nucleotides are TGTGCCAGCAGCACCTCACAGGGAAACTATGGCTACACCTTC.

This clonotype was counted only a few times. V usage is TRBV5-1 and J usage is TRBJ2-3; D is perhaps TRBD2 (7 bases). The CDR3 is 17 residues long. Germline CDR1 SGHRS, CDR2 YFSETQ. Trimming took 4 bases from V and 0 from J, leaving 18 bases between them. The CDR3: CASSGGALATSTDTQYF. The DNA for the CDR3 is TGCGCCAGCAGCGGGGGGGCTCTAGCAACTAGCACAGATACGCAGTATTTT.

Ten or more counts support this clonotype. This chain links TRBV7-2 with TRBJ2-7; D possibly matches TRBD1 or TRBD2 (5 bases each). Germline values: CDR1 SGHTA, CDR2 FQGNSA. The CDR3 length is 15 residues. V was clipped by 0 bases and J by 2 bases, with 11 bases between them. CDR3 sequence reads: CASSLAGARAYEQYF. CDR3 nucleotides: TGTGCCAGCAGCTTAGCCGGGGCGCGGGCCTACGAGCAGTACTTC.

The V and J genes are TRBV19 and TRBJ1-1, with no clear D. With 4 bases removed from V and 2 bases from J, the gap between germline ends came to 14 bases. This CDR3 region has 15 residues. Germline V gene sequence: CDR1 LNHDA, CDR2 SQIVND (reference sequence). The CDR3 spells CASSTGRAYNTEAFF. The CDR3 nucleotides are TGTGCCAGTAGTACGGGAAGGGCCTATAACACTGAAGCTTTCTTT.

The chain combines TRBV10-2 with TRBJ2-7; D is perhaps TRBD1 (5 bases). Per germline, CDR1 WSHSY and CDR2 SAAADI. V was cut by 2 bases and J by 2 bases, with 10 bases left in between. The CDR3 is made up of 14 amino acids. The CDR3 protein is CASSEQGGAYEQYF. CDR3 in DNA: TGCGCCAGCAGTGAGCAGGGCGGAGCCTACGAGCAGTACTTC.

This clonotype was detected only a few times. This rearrangement joins TRBV7-2 to TRBJ2-1; 13 bases line up with TRBD2. The CDR3 totals 14 residues. Germline V CDR1 and CDR2: SGHTA, FQGNSA. J lost 6 bases, V lost 5 bases, and 1 base had no gene match. CDR3 bases: TGTGCCAGCAGCCGGACTAGCGGGGGCAATGAGCAGTTCTTC. Its protein is CASSRTSGGNEQFF. Based on the CDR3 plus reference TRBV7-2 and TRBJ2-1, the full variable domain is GAGVSQSPSNKVTEKGKDVELRCDPISGHTALYWYRQSLGQGLEFLIYFQGNSAPDKSGLPSDRFSAERTGGSVSTLTIQRTQQEDSAVYLCASSRTSGGNEQFFGPGTRLTVL.

In DNA form, the CDR3 reads TGCGCCAGCAGCTTGCGGGGTATTAGAAACTATGGCTACACCTTC. Translated, it gives CASSLRGIRNYGYTF. The chain recombines TRBV5-1 with TRBJ1-2; the D is unclear. The V and J ends lost 1 base and 2 bases respectively, with 12 bases between them. This CDR3 comprises 15 residues. CDR1 SGHRS and CDR2 YFSETQ come from the germline V gene.

The V gene is TRBV18, the J gene TRBJ1-1, with 7 bases identical to TRBD1. V was clipped by 7 bases and J by 6 bases; unmatched bases: 8. The length of the CDR3 is 13 residues. The V gene's germline CDR1 is KGHSH and CDR2 LQKENI. This chain's CDR3 is CASYPARGAEAFF. CDR3 DNA sequence: TGTGCCAGCTACCCCGCCAGGGGGGCTGAAGCTTTCTTT.

This clonotype appeared many times. J is TRBJ2-3 and V is TRBV5-1; 7 positions match TRBD1. The germline CDR1 and CDR2 sequences are SGHRS and YFSETQ. The V and J ends lost 4 bases and 2 bases, in that order; junction bases with no gene match: 4. The CDR3 covers 14 residues. The CDR3 spells CASSPGTATDTQYF. CDR3 in DNA: TGCGCCAGCAGCCCTGGGACAGCCACAGATACGCAGTATTTT.